The rows below give T cell receptor beta chains drawn from one sample of a study of T cells in Graves' hyperthyroidism and ophthalmopathy. TCRdb reprocessed the multiplex PCR reads via MiXCR and lists one record per CDR3 protein. The sample includes 45,000 to 55,000 distinct CDR3 sequences, about 53% of them seen just once. Sequenced material: peripheral blood or thyroid tissue (not recorded which). Receptors originate from a young man with Graves' hyperthyroidism. The CDR3 runs from the conserved cysteine through the conserved F or W. The order of the fields is V gene, clone size, J gene, D gene, CDR3 DNA, CDR3 protein. The D gene is left open where the match is weak. Not every row has a clone size; where given, it reads once, few, many or a size class.

V gene: TRBV29-1; clone size: NA; J gene: TRBJ1-3; D gene: NA; CDR3 DNA: TGCAGCGTTGAACTAGGGGTTGGAAACACCATATATTTT; CDR3 protein: CSVELGVGNTIYF
V gene: TRBV5-6; clone size: many; J gene: TRBJ1-1; D gene: NA; CDR3 DNA: TGTGCCAGCAGCTTGACGTCCGTCAACACTGAAGCTTTCTTT; CDR3 protein: CASSLTSVNTEAFF
V gene: TRBV7-2; clone size: NA; J gene: TRBJ2-7; D gene: TRBD1; CDR3 DNA: TGTGCCAGCAGCCGACAGGGGCGCTACGAGCAGTACTTC; CDR3 protein: CASSRQGRYEQYF
V gene: TRBV29-1; clone size: NA; J gene: TRBJ2-5; D gene: TRBD2; CDR3 DNA: TGCAGCGTACCGAAGCGGGGGGGACTAGCGGGAGTTGAGACCCAGTACTTC; CDR3 protein: CSVPKRGGLAGVETQYF
V gene: TRBV15; clone size: many; J gene: TRBJ2-6; D gene: TRBD1; CDR3 DNA: TGTGCCACCCGTCGACAGGGGGCAAGTGGGGCCAACGTCCTGACTTTC; CDR3 protein: CATRRQGASGANVLTF
V gene: TRBV6-5; clone size: NA; J gene: TRBJ2-3; D gene: TRBD2; CDR3 DNA: TGTGCCAGCAGTTTCTTACCGGGACTAGCGGGAGGCATGTCTAGCACAGATACGCAGTATTTT; CDR3 protein: CASSFLPGLAGGMSSTDTQYF
V gene: TRBV5-1; clone size: once; J gene: TRBJ1-1; D gene: TRBD1; CDR3 DNA: TGCGCCAGCAGCGGGACAGGGGGCGGCACGGGAAACACTGAAGCTTTCTTT; CDR3 protein: CASSGTGGGTGNTEAFF
V gene: TRBV2; clone size: NA; J gene: TRBJ1-2; D gene: NA; CDR3 DNA: TGTGCCAGCAGAGACTTGTCGAGGGGTGCCGGCTACACCTTC; CDR3 protein: CASRDLSRGAGYTF
V gene: TRBV2; clone size: NA; J gene: TRBJ1-1; D gene: NA; CDR3 DNA: TGTGCCAGCAGTGTTTTCGACACTGAAGCTTTCTTT; CDR3 protein: CASSVFDTEAFF
V gene: TRBV19; clone size: NA; J gene: TRBJ1-1; D gene: NA; CDR3 DNA: TGTGCCAGTAGAAACGAGGGCCGGGGCACTGAAGCTTTCTTT; CDR3 protein: CASRNEGRGTEAFF
V gene: TRBV9; clone size: NA; J gene: TRBJ1-2; D gene: TRBD1; CDR3 DNA: TGTGCCAGCAGTGTCCCGGGACAGTTCTATGGCTACACCTTC; CDR3 protein: CASSVPGQFYGYTF
V gene: TRBV2; clone size: NA; J gene: TRBJ1-1; D gene: NA; CDR3 DNA: TGTGCCAGCGGGCAGGCAATACCTGAAGCTTTCTTT; CDR3 protein: CASGQAIPEAFF
V gene: TRBV15; clone size: NA; J gene: TRBJ2-7; D gene: TRBD1; CDR3 DNA: TGTGCCACCAGCAGCGGACAGGGTGGCTACGAGCAGTACTTC; CDR3 protein: CATSSGQGGYEQYF
V gene: TRBV4-3; clone size: many; J gene: TRBJ1-4; D gene: NA; CDR3 DNA: TGCGCCAGCAGCCAAGAGAGGATACTCGGGGGGGAAAAACTGTTTTTT; CDR3 protein: CASSQERILGGEKLFF
V gene: TRBV13; clone size: many; J gene: TRBJ1-1; D gene: TRBD1; CDR3 DNA: TGTGCCAGCAGCTCCGGACAGGGAGGTGTTTTGTCTACTGAAGCTTTCTTT; CDR3 protein: CASSSGQGGVLSTEAFF
V gene: TRBV7-2; clone size: NA; J gene: TRBJ1-4; D gene: TRBD1; CDR3 DNA: TGTGCCAGCAGCTTGGGACAGGGTAGGGAAAAACTGTTTTTT; CDR3 protein: CASSLGQGREKLFF
V gene: TRBV20-1; clone size: NA; J gene: TRBJ2-1; D gene: TRBD2; CDR3 DNA: TGCAGTGCAAGAGTCAAGGGACTAGCGACCTACAATGAGCAGTTCTTC; CDR3 protein: CSARVKGLATYNEQFF